The entry below describes one TCR beta chain. Per the study methods: Nucleated cell number was recorded as an estimate derived from reference gene primer amplification. Sequenced by immunoSEQ multiplex PCR; TCRdb stores in-frame clones only, minus some. From that table come the V and J calls and clone size; the DNA was used to work out D and trimming. The table lists 190,000 or so clones, 85% of them singletons, with approximately 18% in the top ten. V lost 9 bases and J lost 4; bases outside the gene matches: 16. The CDR3 contains 17 residues. Germline CDR1 KGHDR, CDR2 SFDVKD. The entry originates in a study of blood T cell repertoires in COVID-19. In the study overall: The cDNA or gDNA used as material had been derived from T cells, B-cell-depleted T cells, or PBMCs.

Cohorts were assigned according to the clinical history that participants reported. The recovered donors of Cohort 3 showed two negative PCRs, clearance, or symptom resolution. The sample was PBMCs or T cells enriched from blood (not recorded which). This clonotype was sampled from a middle-aged man who had recovered from COVID-19. The rearrangement uses TRBV24-1 and TRBJ2-3, with 9 bases lining up with TRBD1. Written as DNA, the CDR3 is TGTGCCACCGGGAGGACAGGGGATACGCGTGCGGCAGATACGCAGTATTTT. This gives the protein CATGRTGDTRAADTQYF.